The next 9 T cell receptor beta chains were all read from a single sample in a study of blood T cell repertoires in COVID-19 (dated by TCRdb to about 2020). The library was obtained by the immunoSEQ multiplex PCR assay. The immuneACCESS repertoire file appears here via TCRdb, limited to in-frame rearrangements. These files lack a portion of the clones; in checked studies, under half of the deficit traces to unresolved V genes, and the cause of the others is not known. The sample table records approximately 350,000 clones; approximately 92% of these occur just once. The top ten clonotypes cover roughly 0.99% of the sample. Sequencing used PBMCs or T cells enriched from blood (not recorded which). Receptor source: a man between 18 and 35 years old who had recovered from COVID-19.

V and J are TRBV7-2 and TRBJ1-2; maybe TRBD1 (6 bases). The V gene lost 5 bases and the J gene lost 8 bases, with 18 bases spanning the gap. The CDR3 runs to 14 residues. CDR1 SGHTA and CDR2 FQGNSA come from the germline V gene. The CDR3 region is CASSTQQGSGGYTF. The DNA for the CDR3 is TGTGCCAGCAGCACCCAACAGGGCTCGGGCGGCTACACCTTC.

CDR3 coding DNA: TGTGCCAGCAGCTTGTATCCTAGCGGGGGAGGTGACACCGGGGAGCTGTTTTTT. It codes for CASSLYPSGGGDTGELFF. The chain combines TRBV5-5 with TRBJ2-2; 10 bases agree with TRBD2. V shed 1 base, J shed 3 bases, and the junction held 9 bases outside the gene matches. CDR3 length equals 18 residues. Germline assignment: CDR1 SGHKS and CDR2 YYEKEE (reference sequence).

V is TRBV6-1 and J is TRBJ1-3; a weak D match, TRBD1 (6 bases). The germline V gene encodes CDR1 MNHNS and CDR2 SASEGT. Trimming removed 0 bases at V and 0 bases at J, with 15 bases between. The CDR3 totals 18 residues. CDR3 coding DNA: TGTGCCAGCAGTGAAGCATCCCCGACAGGTTTCTCTGGAAACACCATATATTTT. Its protein product is CASSEASPTGFSGNTIYF.

V gene TRBV5-1 combines with J gene TRBJ2-7, with TRBD2 identical over 8 bases. Germline values: CDR1 SGHRS, CDR2 YFSETQ. V gave up 4 bases and J gave up 0 bases; unmatched junction bases: 9. CDR3 size: 16 residues. CDR3 in DNA: TGCGCCAGCAGCCCGGGGGGGCTAGCGGACTCCTACGAGCAGTACTTC. Protein sequence: CASSPGGLADSYEQYF.

The rearrangement links TRBV7-7 to TRBJ2-3, with TRBD2 matching over 12 bases. CDR3 size: 15 residues. Losses at the gene ends were 5 bases for V and 2 bases for J; bases not matched to a gene: 2. The germline CDR1 and CDR2 sequences are SSHAT and FNYEAQ (reference sequence). The CDR3 sequence is CASSPSGRVTDTQYF. The CDR3 bases are TGTGCCAGCAGCCCTAGCGGGAGGGTCACAGATACGCAGTATTTT. The entire variable domain, with the rest obtained from reference TRBV7-7 and TRBJ2-3, is as follows: GAGVSQSPRYKVTKRGQDVTLRCDPISSHATLYWYQQALGQGPEFLTYFNYEAQPDKSGLPSDRFSAERPEGSISTLTIQRTEQRDSAMYRCASSPSGRVTDTQYFGPGTRLTVL.

The CDR3 DNA is TGTGCCAGCAGCCGGACAGGGCGGAACTCACCCCTCCACTTT. This codes for CASSRTGRNSPLHF. This rearrangement joins TRBV28 to TRBJ1-6, with TRBD1 identical over 8 bases. J lost 10 bases, V lost 6 bases, and 8 bases had no gene match. The CDR3 runs to 14 residues. CDR1 is MDHEN and CDR2 is SYDVKM in the germline V gene.

The chain carries TRBV4-1 and TRBJ1-3; tentative D call: TRBD1 (5 bases). The V end was cut by 0 bases, the J end by 0 bases, with 6 bases between. This CDR3 has 15 residues. The germline V gene encodes CDR1 MGHRA and CDR2 YSYEKL. In DNA form, the CDR3 reads TGCGCCAGCAGCCAAGACAGGGCCTCTGGAAACACCATATATTTT. Its protein product is CASSQDRASGNTIYF.

The V and J genes are TRBV4-2 and TRBJ2-5, with TRBD2 matching 8 bases. CDR1 and CDR2 from the germline V gene are LGHNA and YNFKEQ. This CDR3 is built from 15 residues. J gave up 2 bases and V 1 base, and 3 bases lay outside the gene matches. The CDR3 sequence: CASSQGTSLQETQYF. As DNA, the CDR3 is TGTGCCAGCAGCCAAGGGACTAGCCTGCAAGAGACCCAGTACTTC.

The CDR3 loop reads CASSLAPSGGEETQYF. CDR3 DNA: TGTGCCAGCAGCTTAGCGCCTAGCGGGGGCGAAGAGACCCAGTACTTC. The chain recombines TRBV7-6 with TRBJ2-5; 10 nucleotides align to TRBD2. The germline gives CDR1 SGHVS, CDR2 FNYEAQ. This CDR3 spans 16 amino acids. With V trimmed by 0 bases and J by 3 bases, 4 bases remained unmatched.